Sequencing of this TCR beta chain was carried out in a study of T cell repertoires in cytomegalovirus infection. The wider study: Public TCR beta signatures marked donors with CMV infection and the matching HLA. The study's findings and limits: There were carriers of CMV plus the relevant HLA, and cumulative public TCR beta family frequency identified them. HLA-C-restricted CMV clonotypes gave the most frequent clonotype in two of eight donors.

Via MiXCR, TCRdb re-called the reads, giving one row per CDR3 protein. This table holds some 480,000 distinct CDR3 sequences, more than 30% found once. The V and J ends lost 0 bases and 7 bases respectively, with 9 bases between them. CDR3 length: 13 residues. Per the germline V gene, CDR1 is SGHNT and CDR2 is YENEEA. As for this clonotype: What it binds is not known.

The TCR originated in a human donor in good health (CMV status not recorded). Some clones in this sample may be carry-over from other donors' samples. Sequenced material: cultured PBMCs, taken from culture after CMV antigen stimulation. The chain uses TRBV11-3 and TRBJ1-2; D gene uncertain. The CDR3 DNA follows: TGTGCCAGCAGCTTAGATCCCAGAGGTGGCTACACCTTC. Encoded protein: CASSLDPRGGYTF.